A selection of T cell receptor beta chains follows, all from one sample in a study of T cells in Graves' hyperthyroidism and ophthalmopathy. TCRdb itself ran the multiplex PCR reads through MiXCR, one entry per CDR3 protein. The table records under 400,000 distinct CDR3 sequences, about a sixth of them present only once. Sequencing was performed on blood. The receptors shown here come from a woman between 35 and 50 years old with Graves' ophthalmopathy. CDR3s include the opening cysteine and the closing phenylalanine or tryptophan. Fields, in order: V gene, J gene, CDR3 protein.

v_gene: TRBV29-1
j_gene: TRBJ2-7
CDR3aa: CSVDVGQGNEQYF

v_gene: TRBV6-2/TRBV6-3
j_gene: TRBJ2-2
CDR3aa: CASSYSINTGELFF

v_gene: TRBV4-1
j_gene: TRBJ1-5
CDR3aa: CASSQEGMGVQPQHF

v_gene: TRBV27
j_gene: TRBJ1-2
CDR3aa: CASSRGGDIYGYTF

v_gene: TRBV6-5
j_gene: TRBJ1-2
CDR3aa: CASSPQGNDGYTF

v_gene: TRBV5-5
j_gene: TRBJ2-5
CDR3aa: CASSPPSRGGQETPYF

v_gene: TRBV13
j_gene: TRBJ2-7
CDR3aa: CASSWGQGREQYF

v_gene: TRBV20-1
j_gene: TRBJ1-3
CDR3aa: CSARGIPGPLNTIYF

v_gene: TRBV12-3/TRBV12-4
j_gene: TRBJ2-6
CDR3aa: CASSRYGSGANVLTF

v_gene: TRBV12-3/TRBV12-4
j_gene: TRBJ1-1
CDR3aa: CASIVTGLRATEAFF

v_gene: TRBV6-1
j_gene: TRBJ2-7
CDR3aa: CATRTVRGYEQYF

v_gene: TRBV20-1
j_gene: TRBJ2-7
CDR3aa: CSARGFEGYEQYF

v_gene: TRBV28
j_gene: TRBJ2-7
CDR3aa: CASSSPLDPFYEQYF

v_gene: TRBV6-5
j_gene: TRBJ2-5
CDR3aa: CASSTGQGETQYF

v_gene: TRBV11-2
j_gene: TRBJ2-5
CDR3aa: CASSSWTSQETQYF

v_gene: TRBV4-1
j_gene: TRBJ2-5
CDR3aa: CASSHSHQETQYF

v_gene: TRBV4-2
j_gene: TRBJ1-1
CDR3aa: CASSQGVKGQLNTEAFF

v_gene: TRBV29-1
j_gene: TRBJ2-7
CDR3aa: CSVTTVPWEQYF

v_gene: TRBV25-1
j_gene: TRBJ2-7
CDR3aa: CASTDKTYEQYF

v_gene: TRBV20-1
j_gene: TRBJ1-2
CDR3aa: CSASEGGTGHYYGYTF

v_gene: TRBV6-1
j_gene: TRBJ2-1
CDR3aa: CASSEIAGGWNEQFF

v_gene: TRBV6-1
j_gene: TRBJ1-5
CDR3aa: CASSVEVGQPQHF

v_gene: TRBV19
j_gene: TRBJ1-5
CDR3aa: CASTEPGRINQPQHF

v_gene: TRBV6-1
j_gene: TRBJ2-5
CDR3aa: CASSAGAGTQETQYF

v_gene: TRBV28
j_gene: TRBJ2-2
CDR3aa: CASRKTPLGGELFF

v_gene: TRBV28
j_gene: TRBJ2-5
CDR3aa: CASGPGLAGGSLETQYF